The 11 T cell receptor beta chains given below trace back to one sample, sequenced in a study of spatial heterogeneity in lung cancer. TCRdb itself ran the 5' RACE reads through MiXCR, one entry per CDR3 protein. The sample lists approximately 13,000 distinct CDR3 sequences; over 4.5% were seen once. Their antigens remain unidentified. Overall study findings and caveats: Within tumors, counts of expanded alpha and beta TCRs tracked tumor mutation counts.

Indicated time point: sample taken at primary tumor resection. The starting material was lung tumor tissue, obtained at surgery. These receptors originate from a male donor with early-stage non-small cell lung cancer.

This clonotype was seen ten or more times. This chain connects TRBV4-1 to TRBJ1-2; D is unresolved. The CDR3 runs to 13 residues. V was trimmed by 0 bases and J by 8 bases, leaving 10 bases between them. Germline CDR1 reads MGHRA; CDR2 reads YSYEKL. The CDR3 region is CASSQDPERGYTF. DNA of the CDR3: TGCGCCAGCAGCCAAGATCCTGAAAGGGGCTACACCTTC.

This clonotype was counted many times. The V gene is TRBV5-6, the J gene TRBJ2-5; 7 nucleotides agree with TRBD1. The CDR3 spans 13 residues. In germline, CDR1 is SGHDT, CDR2 YYEEEE. V gave up 4 bases and J gave up 5 bases; unmatched junction bases: 5. The CDR3 region has the DNA TGTGCCAGCAGCCGTACAGGGGTGGAGACCCAGTACTTC. Its protein is CASSRTGVETQYF.

In its sample, this clonotype was seen many times. V gene TRBV7-9 combines with J gene TRBJ1-4, with D uncertain. This CDR3 comprises 16 residues. CDR1 and CDR2 from the germline V gene are SEHNR and FQNEAQ (reference sequence). The V end lost 6 bases, the J end lost 6 bases, and 20 bases lay between the germline ends. This CDR3 reads CASRSAIDGRDEKLFF. The CDR3 DNA reads as TGTGCCAGCAGATCAGCAATCGACGGAAGGGATGAAAAACTGTTTTTT.

This clonotype was counted many times. The CDR3 reads CASSVETTEAFF. CDR3 DNA sequence: TGTGCCAGCAGCGTAGAGACAACTGAAGCTTTCTTT. The genes are TRBV9 and TRBJ1-1, with D unclear. Germline V gene sequence: CDR1 SGDLS, CDR2 YYNGEE. The CDR3 loop spans 12 amino acids. Trimming removed 0 bases at V and 5 bases at J, with 5 bases between.

This clonotype was observed at least ten times. The chain uses TRBV19 and TRBJ2-7; D could derive from TRBD1 or TRBD2 (6 bases each). Trimming took 5 bases from V and 2 from J, leaving 10 bases between them. The CDR3 length is 13 residues. Germline V gene data show CDR1 as LNHDA and CDR2 as SQIVND (reference sequence). The CDR3 here is CASSGRGPYEQYF. The CDR3 DNA follows: TGTGCCAGTAGTGGCCGGGGGCCCTACGAGCAGTACTTC.

This clonotype was counted at least ten times. V gene TRBV14 combines with J gene TRBJ1-5; perhaps TRBD1 as D (5 bases). Germline V gene data show CDR1 as SGHDN and CDR2 as FVKESK. CDR3 size: 17 residues. Trimming left V 5 bases short and J 4 bases short, with 21 bases between. The CDR3 reads CASSIPAVRGFNQPQHF. CDR3 DNA: TGTGCCAGCAGCATCCCCGCGGTGAGGGGCTTTAATCAGCCCCAGCATTTT.

Judged by abundance, this clonotype is medium-sized. V usage is TRBV2 and J usage is TRBJ2-7, with TRBD1 matching over 9 bases. Germline V gene lookup returns CDR1 SNHLY and CDR2 FYNNEI. The CDR3 covers 10 residues. The junction had 2 bases not matched to a gene; V was cut back by 4 bases and J by 13 bases. The CDR3 bases are TGTGCCAGCAGTGGGGACAGGGCCTACTTC. This translates into CASSGDRAYF. The full variable domain, with the rest looked up from reference TRBV2 and TRBJ2-7, is EPEVTQTPSHQVTQMGQEVILRCVPISNHLYFYWYRQILGQKVEFLVSFYNNEISEKSEIFDDQFSVERPDGSNFTLKIRSTKLEDSAMYFCASSGDRAYFGPGTRLTVT.

This clonotype was seen repeatedly, ten times or more. The rearrangement joins TRBV5-1 to TRBJ2-2; 7 bases line up with TRBD1. The CDR3 contains 17 residues. CDR1 is SGHRS, CDR2 YFSETQ, per germline. V was pared by 4 bases and J by 3 bases, with 12 bases of the junction left unmatched. The CDR3: CASSRGQLGSYTGELFF. In nucleotides, the CDR3 is TGCGCCAGCAGCAGGGGGCAGCTCGGGTCTTACACCGGGGAGCTGTTTTTT.

This clonotype was found many times. J is TRBJ2-7 and V is TRBV20-1; the match to TRBD1 covers 9 bases. CDR1 is DFQATT, CDR2 SNEGSKA, per germline (reference sequence). The J segment lost 1 base and the V segment lost 8 bases, leaving 9 bases of the junction unmatched. The CDR3 is 14 residues long. CDR3: CSPRQGGLSYEQYF. CDR3 DNA sequence: TGCAGTCCCCGACAGGGGGGTCTTTCCTACGAGCAGTACTTC.

This clonotype was recorded at least ten times. The DNA of the CDR3 is TGTGCCACCAGTGATTACAGGGTTGTCAATGAGCAGTTCTTC. Its translation is CATSDYRVVNEQFF. The chain uses TRBV24-1 and TRBJ2-1; possibly TRBD1 for D (6 bases). V dropped 2 bases and J dropped 6 bases, with 10 bases sitting between them. The CDR3 extends over 14 amino acids. Germline CDR1 is KGHDR and CDR2 is SFDVKD.

The sample holds many counts of this clonotype. The chain links TRBV28 to TRBJ2-3; maybe TRBD2 (6 bases). The CDR3 is made up of 16 amino acids. Per the germline V gene, CDR1 is MDHEN and CDR2 is SYDVKM. Deletions cut 5 bases from V and 1 base from J, with 16 bases between. The CDR3 reads CASSPMWGDGTDTQYF. The CDR3 bases are TGTGCCAGCAGTCCCATGTGGGGGGACGGCACAGATACGCAGTATTTT.